What follows describes a single T cell receptor beta chain. The sample belongs to a study of blood T cell repertoires in COVID-19. Whole-study context: The United States, Italy and Spain were the sources of the acute and convalescent COVID-19 samples.

Original methodology: The authors estimated nucleated cell counts from reference gene primer amplification. Profiling relied on immunoSEQ multiplex PCR, and the TCRdb table lists in-frame clones only, not all of them. The V and J calls and clone size were taken over from that table, and D and trimming were inferred from the DNA. The sample has roughly 260,000 clones, about 89% seen once. The V end lost 5 bases, the J end lost 5 bases, and 19 bases lay between the germline ends. This CDR3 region has 15 residues. CDR1 and CDR2 from the germline V gene are SEHNR and FQNEAQ (reference sequence). The V call is TRBV7-9, the J call TRBJ2-7; the D gene is possibly TRBD2 (6 bases). The sequence came from a man aged 35 to 55 who had recovered from COVID-19. The sequenced sample consisted of peripheral blood. Written as DNA, the CDR3 is TGTGCCAGCAGCCCTCCCGGGACTCCCTTTAACGAGCAGTACTTC. Translation gives CASSPPGTPFNEQYF.